The rows below give T cell receptor beta chains drawn from one sample of a study of blood T cell repertoires in COVID-19. Some clones are missing from TCRdb's copy, which holds only in-frame ones; the method was immunoSEQ multiplex PCR. The table has approximately 300,000 clones, 89% seen once; the top ten hold 5% to 7%. The source material was peripheral blood. Receptors were obtained from a man younger than 30 who had recovered from COVID-19. The CDR3 runs from the conserved cysteine through the conserved F or W. D genes are given only for firm matches. Clone size is stated in some rows and not others, as once, few, many or a class when expanded.

v_gene	d_gene	j_gene	abundance	CDR3nt	CDR3aa
TRBV27	TRBD1	TRBJ2-7	-	TGTGCCAGCAGTGATTGGGGACAGGGGGCTAACGAGCAGTACTTC	CASSDWGQGANEQYF
TRBV5-1	TRBD1	TRBJ1-2	-	TGCGCCAGCAGTCGCGGGGACAGGGGTTATGGCTACACCTTC	CASSRGDRGYGYTF
TRBV2	-	TRBJ2-2	-	TGTGCCAGCAGTGAACGTGAGATTAACACCGGGGAGCTGTTTTTT	CASSEREINTGELFF
TRBV10-3	TRBD1	TRBJ1-6	-	TGTGCCATCAGTGAGTCGAACCCAGGACAGGGTGGTTCACCCCTCCACTTT	CAISESNPGQGGSPLHF
TRBV7-8	-	TRBJ2-7	-	TGTGCCAGCAGCTCTACGAGGGAGCAGTACTTC	CASSSTREQYF
TRBV7-9	-	TRBJ1-2	-	TGTGCCAACTCACAGGGTTACTATGGCTACACCTTC	CANSQGYYGYTF
TRBV6-6	TRBD1	TRBJ2-7	-	TGTGCCAGCAGTCCCCTGGGTCCCGGGACAGGGGGCTCCTACGAGCAGTACTTC	CASSPLGPGTGGSYEQYF
TRBV2	-	TRBJ2-1	-	TGTGCCAGCCGACAGTTGTACAATGAGCAGTTCTTC	CASRQLYNEQFF
TRBV11-2	-	TRBJ2-2	once	TGTGCCAGCAGTCGGAGCGCGAACACCGGGGAGCTGTTTTTT	CASSRSANTGELFF
TRBV29-1	-	TRBJ2-2	-	TGCAGCGTTGAAGGCGGTGCCGGGGAGCTGTTTTTT	CSVEGGAGELFF
TRBV5-1	-	TRBJ2-1	-	TGCGCCAGCCAAAGGGACACGAATGAGCAGTTCTTC	CASQRDTNEQFF
TRBV27	TRBD1	TRBJ1-6	-	TGTGCCAGCAGTTTAGTCGGGACAGGGGAATCACCCCTCCACTTT	CASSLVGTGESPLHF
TRBV27	-	TRBJ1-2	-	TGTGCCAGCAGTTTATCGGCGGGGGGGGGCTACACCTTC	CASSLSAGGGYTF
TRBV29-1	-	TRBJ1-2	-	TGCAGCGTTGAACAGGATAACTATGGCTACACCTTC	CSVEQDNYGYTF
TRBV18	-	TRBJ1-4	-	TGTGCCAGCTCACCCTCCAGTTCTCCTAATGAAAAACTGTTTTTT	CASSPSSSPNEKLFF
TRBV4-1	-	TRBJ1-6	few	TGCGCCAGCAGCCAAGAATTGAGCTCCTATAATTCACCCCTCCACTTT	CASSQELSSYNSPLHF
TRBV9	-	TRBJ1-1	-	TGTGCCAGCAGCCCCATACAAATGAACACTGAAGCTTTCTTT	CASSPIQMNTEAFF
TRBV11-2	-	TRBJ2-7	once	TGTGCCAGCAGCTTAATTGGGGACAAATTTTTC	CASSLIGDKFF
TRBV4-1	-	TRBJ1-4	-	TGCGCCAGCAGCCAGTTGGACTTCGGTGAAAAACTGTTTTTT	CASSQLDFGEKLFF
TRBV6-5	-	TRBJ2-7	-	TGTGCCAGCAGTCACGGCCCTCTAGGCGAGCAGTACTTC	CASSHGPLGEQYF
TRBV29-1	TRBD1	TRBJ1-1	-	TGCAGCGCCTCTGTGGGGACAGGGGGCTGGTCTGAAGCTTTCTTT	CSASVGTGGWSEAFF
TRBV21-1	-	TRBJ2-7	once	TGTGCCAGCAGCAAAAAAAGGACAGGCCTCGCCTTCGAGGTATCCTACGAGCAGTACTTC	CASSKKRTGLAFEVSYEQYF
TRBV2	-	TRBJ2-5	-	TGTGCCAGCAGTGAGATAGAGGAGACCCAGTACTTC	CASSEIEETQYF
TRBV14	TRBD1	TRBJ2-7	-	TGTGCCAGCAGCCACATCGAGCGGGACAGGGGCTACGAGCAGTACTTC	CASSHIERDRGYEQYF
TRBV4-3	-	TRBJ2-7	-	TGCGCCAGCAGCCAAGATGTTTTTGGGGCTGTGTCCTACGAGCAGTACTTC	CASSQDVFGAVSYEQYF
TRBV6-1	-	TRBJ2-7	few	TGTGCCAGCAGTGAAGCTAGCGGTGGCTCCTACGAGCAGTACTTC	CASSEASGGSYEQYF
TRBV7-2	TRBD2	TRBJ2-5	few	TGTGCCAGCAGCCTCGGGACTAGCGCCGAGACCCAGTACTTC	CASSLGTSAETQYF
TRBV2	-	TRBJ2-2	few	TGTGCCAGCAGTGAATTCCCGGCGAACACCGGGGAGCTGTTTTTT	CASSEFPANTGELFF
TRBV11-3	-	TRBJ1-1	once	TGTGCCAGCAGCCTTACTAATACAGGAGAAGCTTTCTTT	CASSLTNTGEAFF
TRBV5-1	-	TRBJ1-1	once	TGCGCCAGCAGCCCGGGGGGTTACACAGGGCAGACTGAAGCTTTCTTT	CASSPGGYTGQTEAFF
TRBV2	TRBD1	TRBJ1-1	few	TGTGCCAGCAGTGACAGGGGGGACACTGAAGCTTTCTTT	CASSDRGDTEAFF
TRBV6-1	-	TRBJ2-7	once	TGTGCCAGCAGTGAAGGGGCAGTCCTCTACGAGCAGTACTTC	CASSEGAVLYEQYF
TRBV9	-	TRBJ2-5	-	TGTGCCAGCAGCGTAAATCCCGAAGAGACCCAGTACTTC	CASSVNPEETQYF
TRBV10-3	TRBD2	TRBJ2-1	once	TGTGCCATCAGCGATATTGAGCGGGAGGGGTCCAATGAGCAGTTCTTC	CAISDIEREGSNEQFF
TRBV4-1	TRBD1	TRBJ2-7	-	TGCGCCAGCAGCCAAGAGAGGACAGGGGGCTACGAGCAGTACTTC	CASSQERTGGYEQYF
TRBV5-6	TRBD2	TRBJ2-5	-	TGTGCCAGCAGCTTGGTATTAGCGGGAGCAGGGGTTGCAGAGACCCAGTACTTC	CASSLVLAGAGVAETQYF
TRBV3-1/TRBV3-2	TRBD2	TRBJ2-7	-	TGTGCCAGCAGCCAAGACCGGGGACTAGCGGGCCCCTACGAGCAGTACTTC	CASSQDRGLAGPYEQYF
TRBV12-5	TRBD2	TRBJ2-7	-	TGTGCTAGTGCCCTCGGGCGCGCAGGCGGGGGGGAGCAGTACTTC	CASALGRAGGGEQYF
TRBV7-3	TRBD1	TRBJ1-2	-	TGTGCCAGCAGCACCGGGACAGGGGGCTTTGGCTACACCTTC	CASSTGTGGFGYTF
TRBV9	-	TRBJ1-2	-	TGTGCCAGCAGCGCGGGGGGAGGGGACGGCTACACCTTC	CASSAGGGDGYTF
TRBV3-1/TRBV3-2	TRBD2	TRBJ2-7	-	TGTGCCAGCAGCCAAGTTCCACCGGGAGGACCCTACGAGCAGTACTTC	CASSQVPPGGPYEQYF
TRBV27	-	TRBJ2-7	-	TGTGCCAGCAGAGCAGACTCCTCATCCTACGAGCAGTACTTC	CASRADSSSYEQYF
TRBV7-9	TRBD2	TRBJ2-7	-	TGTGCCAGCAGCCCCTCAGGGGGACTAGCGGGATGGTACGAGCAGTACTTC	CASSPSGGLAGWYEQYF
TRBV6-2/TRBV6-3	-	TRBJ2-2	-	TGTGCCAGCAGTTACAACAGGGTCATGGTGGAGGAGCTGTTTTTT	CASSYNRVMVEELFF
TRBV9	-	TRBJ1-1	-	TGTGCCAGCAGCCCGAGCCCCACAGGCATGAACACTGAAGCTTTCTTT	CASSPSPTGMNTEAFF
TRBV7-9	-	TRBJ1-1	-	TGTGCCAGCAGCTTTAGTCTGGGACATTCTGTGAACACTGAAGCTTTCTTT	CASSFSLGHSVNTEAFF
TRBV7-2	-	TRBJ1-2	-	TGTGCCAGCAGGTCTCGACTGGGAGCGGGTGGCTACACCTTC	CASRSRLGAGGYTF
TRBV4-2	-	TRBJ2-6	many	TGTGCCAGCAGCCAAGATGGCGACAACTCTGGGGCCAACGTCCTGACTTTC	CASSQDGDNSGANVLTF
TRBV9	-	TRBJ1-6	-	TGTGCCAGCAGCGTAGGACAACCTAATTCACCCCTCCACTTT	CASSVGQPNSPLHF
TRBV7-9	TRBD1	TRBJ2-3	-	TGTGCCAGCAGCGTCTCCGGGACAGCTTTAGCTAATACGCAGTATTTT	CASSVSGTALANTQYF
TRBV19	TRBD1	TRBJ2-4	-	TGTGCCAGTAGTACCAGACAGGGGGACCACGGGGACATTCAGTACTTC	CASSTRQGDHGDIQYF
TRBV7-9	-	TRBJ2-3	-	TGTGCCAGCAGCGGTGGGCCTGGCGGCACAGATACGCAGTATTTT	CASSGGPGGTDTQYF
TRBV6-5	TRBD1	TRBJ1-1	-	TGTGCCAGCAGTTTGGGGACAGGGTCGATGAACACTGAAGCTTTCTTT	CASSLGTGSMNTEAFF
TRBV19	-	TRBJ1-2	once	TGTGCCAGTAGGGAGGGGAGGTTCGCCTATGGCTACACCTTC	CASREGRFAYGYTF
TRBV3-1/TRBV3-2	TRBD2	TRBJ2-1	once	TGTGCCAGCGGGAGGACTAGCGACTACAATGAGCAGTTCTTC	CASGRTSDYNEQFF
TRBV5-1	TRBD2	TRBJ2-1	-	TGCGCCAGCAGGGGGACTAGCGGCACCTACAATGAGCAGTTCTTC	CASRGTSGTYNEQFF
TRBV25-1	-	TRBJ1-2	-	TGTGCCAGCAGTGAGGGCCAGGGGCGAGTCTATGGCTACACCTTC	CASSEGQGRVYGYTF
TRBV6-1	TRBD1	TRBJ1-3	-	TGTGCCAGCAGTGAATCACAGGGGGCAACTGGAAACACCATATATTTT	CASSESQGATGNTIYF
TRBV6-5	-	TRBJ1-1	-	TGTGCCAGCAGTTTACAGACGAACACTGAAGCTTTCTTT	CASSLQTNTEAFF